This T cell receptor beta chain appears in the sequencing data of a study of blood T cell repertoires in COVID-19. For the study at large: Some COVID-19 samples were acute and others convalescent; all came from the United States, Italy and Spain.

Only in-frame clones appear in the TCRdb table, and some are missing; sequencing was by immunoSEQ multiplex PCR. The sample lists 150,000 to 200,000 clones; approximately 79% were seen once. CDR1 and CDR2 from the germline V gene are SNHLY and FYNNEI. The CDR3 spans 15 residues. The V and J ends lost 4 bases and 8 bases, in that order; junction bases with no gene match: 7. The sequenced sample consisted of peripheral blood. The V call is TRBV2, the J call TRBJ2-1; 11 bases align to TRBD2. The TCR originated in a woman in her seventies with acute or convalescent COVID-19. CDR3 residues: CASSVGSGRAYEQFF. The CDR3 nucleotides are TGTGCCAGCAGTGTGGGTAGCGGGAGGGCCTATGAGCAGTTCTTC.